This T cell receptor (beta chain) was documented in a study of blood T cell repertoires in COVID-19. Per the original methods: Nucleated cell counts were estimated from reference gene primer amplification. Measured with immunoSEQ multiplex PCR; TCRdb has only the in-frame clones, and not every one. V, J and clone size reflect that table, while D and trimming were determined from the DNA. The table shows approximately 140,000 clones, with 80% to 90% occurring only once. Per the germline V gene, CDR1 is MGHDK and CDR2 is SYGVNS. Trimming removed 0 bases at V and 1 base at J, with 12 bases between. There are 16 residues in the CDR3. This clone was counted once.

The rearrangement uses TRBV25-1 and TRBJ1-2, with TRBD1 as a possible D gene (5 bases). The sequence was collected from an older woman with COVID-19, enrolled during active disease. Sequencing was performed on peripheral blood. The CDR3 spells CASSEYAGGSNYGYTF. The CDR3 DNA reads TGTGCCAGCAGTGAATACGCGGGGGGTAGTAACTATGGCTACACCTTC.